These T cell receptor beta chains were read from a single sample in a study of blood T cell repertoires in COVID-19. The data were produced by immunoSEQ multiplex PCR, yet TCRdb's version contains in-frame clones alone and is incomplete. This sample has roughly 110,000 clones, with just over 90% found just once. The sample taken for sequencing was peripheral blood. The receptors here all came from a young woman with acute or convalescent COVID-19. CDR3s include the opening cysteine and the closing phenylalanine or tryptophan. Fields, in order: clone size, D gene, J gene, V gene, CDR3 protein, CDR3 DNA. The D gene is left open where the match is weak. Only part of the rows carry a size: once, few, many, or a class if the clone is expanded.

clone size: few; D gene: .; J gene: TRBJ2-2; V gene: TRBV4-3; CDR3 protein: CASSQDLRPGELFF; CDR3 DNA: TGCGCCAGCAGCCAAGATTTGAGGCCCGGGGAGCTGTTTTTT
clone size: .; D gene: .; J gene: TRBJ2-4; V gene: TRBV28; CDR3 protein: CASSLLTGTKNIQYF; CDR3 DNA: TGTGCCAGCAGTTTATTAACCGGGACCAAAAACATTCAGTACTTC
clone size: .; D gene: TRBD1; J gene: TRBJ1-5; V gene: TRBV7-8; CDR3 protein: CASSRDRGNQPQHF; CDR3 DNA: TGTGCCAGCAGCCGAGACAGGGGCAATCAGCCCCAGCATTTT
clone size: .; D gene: .; J gene: TRBJ2-2; V gene: TRBV24-1; CDR3 protein: CATSGDGTRVGELFF; CDR3 DNA: TGTGCCACCAGTGGTGACGGGACACGGGTCGGGGAGCTGTTTTTT
clone size: .; D gene: TRBD1; J gene: TRBJ2-7; V gene: TRBV18; CDR3 protein: CASSPETGSNEQYF; CDR3 DNA: TGTGCCAGCTCACCGGAGACAGGGAGCAACGAGCAGTACTTC
clone size: .; D gene: TRBD1; J gene: TRBJ1-1; V gene: TRBV4-2; CDR3 protein: CASSLGGLGTEAFF; CDR3 DNA: TGTGCCAGCAGCCTAGGGGGCCTGGGGACTGAAGCTTTCTTT
clone size: .; D gene: .; J gene: TRBJ1-5; V gene: TRBV19; CDR3 protein: CASSPAAGLINQPQHF; CDR3 DNA: TGTGCCAGTAGTCCGGCGGCAGGGCTGATCAATCAGCCCCAGCATTTT
clone size: .; D gene: .; J gene: TRBJ1-4; V gene: TRBV3-1/TRBV3-2; CDR3 protein: CASSHSEKLFF; CDR3 DNA: TGTGCCAGCAGCCATAGTGAAAAACTGTTTTTT
clone size: .; D gene: TRBD2; J gene: TRBJ2-7; V gene: TRBV5-1; CDR3 protein: CASSLSLAGVGEQYF; CDR3 DNA: TGCGCCAGCAGCCTATCCTTAGCGGGAGTCGGCGAGCAGTACTTC
clone size: .; D gene: .; J gene: TRBJ1-4; V gene: TRBV27; CDR3 protein: CASSIHRDEKLFF; CDR3 DNA: TGTGCCAGCAGTATCCACAGGGATGAAAAACTGTTTTTT
clone size: .; D gene: .; J gene: TRBJ1-2; V gene: TRBV4-1; CDR3 protein: CASSLQPAYGYTF; CDR3 DNA: TGCGCCAGCAGCCTACAGCCGGCCTATGGCTACACCTTC
clone size: .; D gene: .; J gene: TRBJ2-1; V gene: TRBV15; CDR3 protein: CATSRDLSYNEQFF; CDR3 DNA: TGTGCCACCAGCAGAGACCTCTCCTACAATGAGCAGTTCTTC
clone size: .; D gene: .; J gene: TRBJ2-7; V gene: TRBV6-2/TRBV6-3; CDR3 protein: CASSYDSEQYF; CDR3 DNA: TGTGCCAGCAGTTACGACAGCGAGCAGTACTTC
clone size: .; D gene: .; J gene: TRBJ2-3; V gene: TRBV7-8; CDR3 protein: CASSLEGGGVTDTQYF; CDR3 DNA: TGTGCCAGCAGCTTAGAAGGCGGGGGCGTAACAGATACGCAGTATTTT
clone size: .; D gene: TRBD1; J gene: TRBJ1-5; V gene: TRBV2; CDR3 protein: CASSWDRGSNQPQHF; CDR3 DNA: TGTGCCAGCAGTTGGGACAGGGGGAGCAATCAGCCCCAGCATTTT
clone size: .; D gene: .; J gene: TRBJ2-1; V gene: TRBV6-5; CDR3 protein: CASSPRWDNNEQFF; CDR3 DNA: TGTGCCAGCAGTCCGAGGTGGGACAACAATGAGCAGTTCTTC
clone size: .; D gene: TRBD1; J gene: TRBJ2-1; V gene: TRBV7-2; CDR3 protein: CASTPGTGHNEQFF; CDR3 DNA: TGTGCCAGCACCCCCGGGACAGGCCACAATGAGCAGTTCTTC
clone size: .; D gene: TRBD2; J gene: TRBJ2-5; V gene: TRBV18; CDR3 protein: CASSPGASGRQETQYF; CDR3 DNA: TGTGCCAGCTCACCAGGGGCTAGCGGAAGACAAGAGACCCAGTACTTC
clone size: .; D gene: .; J gene: TRBJ2-1; V gene: TRBV18; CDR3 protein: CASSRASPYNEQFF; CDR3 DNA: TGTGCCAGCTCTCGAGCTAGTCCCTACAATGAGCAGTTCTTC
clone size: .; D gene: .; J gene: TRBJ1-2; V gene: TRBV7-9; CDR3 protein: CASSLSQGHGYTF; CDR3 DNA: TGTGCCAGCAGCTTAAGTCAGGGTCACGGCTACACCTTC
clone size: once; D gene: TRBD1; J gene: TRBJ2-3; V gene: TRBV2; CDR3 protein: CASRTSLQGAADTQYF; CDR3 DNA: TGTGCCAGCAGGACCAGTCTACAGGGGGCGGCAGATACGCAGTATTTT
clone size: .; D gene: .; J gene: TRBJ2-7; V gene: TRBV11-3; CDR3 protein: CASSLVQNEQYF; CDR3 DNA: TGTGCCAGCAGCTTAGTACAGAACGAGCAGTACTTC
clone size: .; D gene: TRBD1; J gene: TRBJ1-6; V gene: TRBV7-3; CDR3 protein: CASSGDRGPSPLHF; CDR3 DNA: TGTGCCAGCAGCGGGGACAGGGGGCCCTCACCCCTCCACTTT
clone size: once; D gene: TRBD1; J gene: TRBJ2-7; V gene: TRBV3-1/TRBV3-2; CDR3 protein: CASTRTGTGTYEQYF; CDR3 DNA: TGTGCCAGCACCCGAACCGGGACAGGGACCTACGAGCAGTACTTC
clone size: .; D gene: .; J gene: TRBJ2-1; V gene: TRBV28; CDR3 protein: CASSPWGLEQFF; CDR3 DNA: TGTGCCAGCAGCCCCTGGGGACTTGAGCAGTTCTTC
clone size: .; D gene: .; J gene: TRBJ2-7; V gene: TRBV7-9; CDR3 protein: CASSLEGGEQYF; CDR3 DNA: TGTGCCAGCAGCTTGGAAGGGGGAGAGCAGTACTTC
clone size: .; D gene: .; J gene: TRBJ2-2; V gene: TRBV5-5; CDR3 protein: CASSLFGGQTGELFF; CDR3 DNA: TGTGCCAGCAGCTTGTTCGGCGGGCAGACCGGGGAGCTGTTTTTT
clone size: .; D gene: TRBD2; J gene: TRBJ2-2; V gene: TRBV11-3; CDR3 protein: CASSFPAGGPTGELFF; CDR3 DNA: TGTGCCAGCAGCTTTCCAGCGGGGGGGCCAACCGGGGAGCTGTTTTTT
clone size: .; D gene: .; J gene: TRBJ2-7; V gene: TRBV11-2; CDR3 protein: CASSLGRVYEQYF; CDR3 DNA: TGTGCCAGCAGCTTAGGCCGGGTCTACGAGCAGTACTTC
clone size: .; D gene: .; J gene: TRBJ2-1; V gene: TRBV28; CDR3 protein: CASQYLGHHYNEQFF; CDR3 DNA: TGTGCCAGCCAGTATCTGGGACACCACTACAATGAGCAGTTCTTC
clone size: .; D gene: .; J gene: TRBJ1-2; V gene: TRBV7-2; CDR3 protein: CASSFSSLSYGYTF; CDR3 DNA: TGTGCCAGCAGCTTCTCGTCCCTTAGCTATGGCTACACCTTC
clone size: .; D gene: TRBD2; J gene: TRBJ2-4; V gene: TRBV28; CDR3 protein: CASSLHGLAGRRGRIAKNIQYF; CDR3 DNA: TGTGCCAGCAGTTTACACGGACTAGCGGGTCGACGTGGGCGAATAGCCAAAAACATTCAGTACTTC
clone size: .; D gene: .; J gene: TRBJ1-1; V gene: TRBV4-1; CDR3 protein: CASSLWDKNTEAFF; CDR3 DNA: TGCGCCAGCAGCCTATGGGACAAAAACACTGAAGCTTTCTTT
clone size: .; D gene: .; J gene: TRBJ1-3; V gene: TRBV29-1; CDR3 protein: CSASQGQGGNTIYF; CDR3 DNA: TGCAGCGCTTCTCAGGGGCAAGGAGGAAACACCATATATTTT
clone size: once; D gene: TRBD2; J gene: TRBJ2-7; V gene: TRBV11-2; CDR3 protein: CASTPGLAGVGFEQYF; CDR3 DNA: TGTGCCAGCACCCCGGGACTAGCGGGAGTAGGGTTCGAGCAGTACTTC
clone size: .; D gene: .; J gene: TRBJ1-3; V gene: TRBV6-5; CDR3 protein: CASRQDRGSWDTIYF; CDR3 DNA: TGTGCCAGCAGACAGGACCGTGGCTCTTGGGACACCATATATTTT
clone size: .; D gene: TRBD2; J gene: TRBJ2-7; V gene: TRBV6-1; CDR3 protein: CASSEYRASGRHEQYF; CDR3 DNA: TGTGCCAGCAGTGAATATAGGGCTAGCGGGAGACACGAGCAGTACTTC
clone size: few; D gene: .; J gene: TRBJ1-3; V gene: TRBV7-2; CDR3 protein: CASSLVWRGKYGNTIYF; CDR3 DNA: TGTGCCAGCAGCTTAGTGTGGAGGGGAAAATATGGAAACACCATATATTTT
clone size: .; D gene: .; J gene: TRBJ1-1; V gene: TRBV19; CDR3 protein: CASSTTVNTEAFF; CDR3 DNA: TGTGCCAGTAGTACGACAGTGAACACTGAAGCTTTCTTT
clone size: few; D gene: .; J gene: TRBJ1-2; V gene: TRBV19; CDR3 protein: CASSPREGGYTF; CDR3 DNA: TGTGCCAGTAGTCCCAGGGAGGGGGGCTACACCTTC
clone size: .; D gene: .; J gene: TRBJ2-7; V gene: TRBV4-1; CDR3 protein: CASSQGRTVYEQYF; CDR3 DNA: TGCGCCAGCAGCCAGGGGAGGACTGTTTACGAGCAGTACTTC
clone size: .; D gene: .; J gene: TRBJ1-4; V gene: TRBV6-1; CDR3 protein: CASSDGPRAGLGEKLFF; CDR3 DNA: TGTGCCAGCAGTGATGGCCCCCGGGCAGGGTTAGGAGAAAAACTGTTTTTT
clone size: once; D gene: TRBD1; J gene: TRBJ2-5; V gene: TRBV19; CDR3 protein: CASSTGTGGARTQYF; CDR3 DNA: TGTGCCAGTAGTACCGGGACAGGGGGCGCGAGGACCCAGTACTTC
clone size: .; D gene: TRBD1; J gene: TRBJ2-1; V gene: TRBV12-3/TRBV12-4; CDR3 protein: CASSWDRYNEQFF; CDR3 DNA: TGTGCCAGCAGTTGGGACAGATACAATGAGCAGTTCTTC
clone size: .; D gene: TRBD1; J gene: TRBJ2-2; V gene: TRBV4-1; CDR3 protein: CASSRPDRDAGELFF; CDR3 DNA: TGCGCCAGCAGCCGGCCCGACAGGGACGCCGGGGAGCTGTTTTTT
clone size: .; D gene: TRBD2; J gene: TRBJ2-2; V gene: TRBV11-2; CDR3 protein: CASSLKAGVTGELFF; CDR3 DNA: TGTGCCAGCAGCTTAAAAGCGGGAGTCACCGGGGAGCTGTTTTTT
clone size: .; D gene: .; J gene: TRBJ2-5; V gene: TRBV5-1; CDR3 protein: CASSQDSWKTQYF; CDR3 DNA: TGCGCCAGCAGCCAGGACAGTTGGAAGACCCAGTACTTC
clone size: .; D gene: .; J gene: TRBJ1-1; V gene: TRBV7-2; CDR3 protein: CASSLRANTEAFF; CDR3 DNA: TGTGCCAGCAGCTTACGAGCTAACACTGAAGCTTTCTTT
clone size: once; D gene: .; J gene: TRBJ2-1; V gene: TRBV5-1; CDR3 protein: CASSSAPSTGYGSYNEQFF; CDR3 DNA: TGCGCCAGCAGCTCAGCCCCTTCAACAGGGTACGGCTCCTACAATGAGCAGTTCTTC
clone size: .; D gene: .; J gene: TRBJ1-2; V gene: TRBV27; CDR3 protein: CASSPTNQFDGSYGYTF; CDR3 DNA: TGTGCCAGCAGCCCGACAAATCAATTCGACGGGAGCTATGGCTACACCTTC
clone size: .; D gene: .; J gene: TRBJ1-6; V gene: TRBV30; CDR3 protein: CAWRVLLSRNSPLHF; CDR3 DNA: TGTGCCTGGAGAGTCCTACTTAGCCGAAATTCACCCCTCCACTTT
clone size: .; D gene: .; J gene: TRBJ2-7; V gene: TRBV2; CDR3 protein: CASRGQTVGEQYF; CDR3 DNA: TGTGCCAGCAGAGGACAGACCGTCGGCGAGCAGTACTTC
clone size: few; D gene: .; J gene: TRBJ1-2; V gene: TRBV7-9; CDR3 protein: CASSLGLAPYGYTF; CDR3 DNA: TGTGCCAGCAGCTTAGGTTTGGCACCCTATGGCTACACCTTC